One sample yielded the 18 T cell receptor beta chains listed below, sequenced in a study of T cell repertoires in cytomegalovirus infection. TCRdb reanalysed the reads using MiXCR and keeps one entry per CDR3 protein. Here the sample spans about 260,000 distinct CDR3 sequences, roughly an eighth being singletons. The material sequenced was PBMCs. All receptors come from a human donor in good health (CMV status not recorded). Some clones in this sample may be carry-over from other donors' samples.

This clonotype was counted a few times. The V gene is TRBV4-1, the J gene TRBJ2-1; TRBD2 agrees at 11 bases. V was pared by 4 bases and J by 0 bases, with 8 bases of the junction left unmatched. The CDR3 has 18 amino acids. The germline V gene encodes CDR1 MGHRA and CDR2 YSYEKL. CDR3: CASSLETSGASSYNEQFF. For the CDR3, the DNA is TGCGCCAGCAGCCTAGAGACTAGCGGGGCTAGCTCCTACAATGAGCAGTTCTTC.

This clonotype was seen a few times. J is TRBJ2-3 and V is TRBV11-2, with D possibly being TRBD1 or TRBD2 (5 bases each). Germline CDR1 is SGHAT and CDR2 is FQNNGV. The V gene lost 2 bases and the J gene lost 1 base, with 22 bases spanning the gap. This CDR3 region has 19 residues. CDR3 bases: TGTGCCAGCAGCTTAAGGGCGGGCACCACAGGCCTTCGCACAGATACGCAGTATTTT. Amino acid sequence: CASSLRAGTTGLRTDTQYF.

This clonotype has ten or more counts. The V gene is TRBV4-1, the J gene TRBJ2-1; D is perhaps TRBD2 (6 bases). V was pared by 4 bases and J by 13 bases, with 20 bases between. This CDR3 has 14 amino acids. CDR1 MGHRA and CDR2 YSYEKL come from the germline V gene. The DNA for the CDR3 is TGCGCCAGCAGCCCACCTGCGGACTATAGGAGACAGTTCTTC. This encodes CASSPPADYRRQFF.

The sample holds a few counts of this clonotype. This sequence joins TRBV14 and TRBJ1-5; weak D call: TRBD1 (6 bases). CDR1 and CDR2 from the germline V gene are SGHDN and FVKESK. The CDR3 has 13 residues. V was trimmed by 1 base and J by 7 bases, leaving 8 bases between them. CDR3 bases: TGTGCCAGCAGCCAAGGGGGGCGACAGCCCCAGCATTTT. Its protein product is CASSQGGRQPQHF.

The chain employs TRBV5-1 and TRBJ2-3; 10 nucleotides match TRBD2. CDR1 is SGHRS, CDR2 YFSETQ, per germline. The CDR3 is 15 amino acids. After removal of 0 bases from V and 8 bases from J, the junction contained 6 bases not matched to a gene. CDR3 nucleotides: TGCGCCAGCAGCTTGGCGGCTAGCGGGAGTGGTACGCAGTATTTT. Translated, it gives CASSLAASGSGTQYF.

This clonotype was detected only a few times. This chain connects TRBV3-1 to TRBJ1-2; D perhaps matches TRBD1 (6 bases). V was trimmed by 8 bases and J by 1 base, leaving 11 bases between them. The CDR3 runs 13 residues. Germline assignment: CDR1 LGHDT and CDR2 YNNKEL (reference sequence). CDR3 DNA: TGTGCCAGCCGGGACACAGTTAACTATGGCTACACCTTC. As protein: CASRDTVNYGYTF. The full variable domain, in which reference TRBV3-1 and TRBJ1-2 provide the parts outside the CDR3, is DTAVSQTPKYLVTQMGNDKSIKCEQNLGHDTMYWYKQDSKKFLKIMFSYNNKELIINETVPNRFSPKSPDKAHLNLHINSLELGDSAVYFCASRDTVNYGYTFGSGTRLTVV.

The J gene is TRBJ2-7, the V gene TRBV20-1; 10 bases are shared with TRBD2. Trimming took 6 bases from V and 6 from J; bases not matched to a gene: 11. Germline assignment: CDR1 DFQATT and CDR2 SNEGSKA (reference sequence). The CDR3 contains 14 residues. The CDR3 nucleotides are TGCAGTGCAGTTCCGGGACTAGCGATCGGCGAGCAGTACTTC. This codes for CSAVPGLAIGEQYF.

There are many counts of this clonotype. The germline gene is not matched at one end of the junction; a read error may be the cause. This chain connects TRBV7-7 to TRBJ2-1, with a weak D call TRBD2 (5 bases). CDR3 length equals 15 residues. Looked up from germline, CDR1 is SSHAT and CDR2 is FNYEAQ (reference sequence). The CDR3 sequence is CASSSSLESFDEQFF. The DNA for the CDR3 is TGTGCTAGCAGCTCGTCACTAGAAAGCTTCGATGAGCAGTTCTTC.

This clonotype was found many times. V is TRBV4-2 and J is TRBJ1-4, with D maybe TRBD1 (5 bases). V lost 4 bases and J 8 bases, leaving 17 bases between the germline ends. The CDR3 is 15 residues long. From germline, CDR1 is LGHNA and CDR2 YNFKEQ. The DNA of the CDR3 is TGTGCCAGCAGCCCCACTGTTGGGACCGAGGAAAAACTGTTTTTT. It yields the protein CASSPTVGTEEKLFF.

This clonotype came up many times. This chain's CDR3 is CASKTSGGSGEKLFF. The CDR3 bases are TGTGCCAGCAAAACCTCAGGGGGGAGTGGTGAAAAACTGTTTTTT. The chain recombines TRBV7-2 with TRBJ1-4; 7 bases match TRBD1. The CDR3 loop spans 15 amino acids. V was clipped by 7 bases and J by 7 bases; unmatched bases: 12. CDR1 is SGHTA and CDR2 is FQGNSA in the germline V gene.

The J gene is TRBJ1-4, the V gene TRBV4-1; D unclear. The germline CDR1 and CDR2 sequences are MGHRA and YSYEKL. This CDR3 spans 13 amino acids. V lost 0 bases and J 8 bases, leaving 7 bases between the germline ends. CDR3 loop: CASSQDWAEKLFF. CDR3 nucleotides: TGCGCCAGCAGCCAAGACTGGGCGGAAAAACTGTTTTTT.

This clonotype appeared many times. The chain employs TRBV20-1 and TRBJ1-1, with TRBD1 matching 8 bases. This CDR3 comprises 14 residues. Germline lookup yields CDR1 DFQATT and CDR2 SNEGSKA (reference sequence). V dropped 3 bases and J dropped 6; count of bases not matched to a gene: 9. CDR3 DNA sequence: TGCAGTGCTAGGACAGGGGCGCTGCGGGCTGAAGCTTTCTTT. This codes for CSARTGALRAEAFF.

This clonotype came up many times. The chain employs TRBV18 and TRBJ1-1, with a tentative D call TRBD1 (5 bases). This CDR3 contains 12 residues. Germline loops: CDR1 KGHSH, CDR2 LQKENI. V was clipped by 3 bases and J by 5 bases, with 7 bases between them. The CDR3 reads CASSPQGTEAFF. CDR3 coding DNA: TGTGCCAGCTCACCTCAGGGAACTGAAGCTTTCTTT.

At least ten counts were recorded for this clonotype. This chain joins TRBV12-3 or TRBV12-4 and TRBJ2-2; D possibly uses TRBD1 or TRBD2 (5 bases each). V was trimmed by 7 bases and J by 0 bases, leaving 15 bases between them. The CDR3 contains 16 residues. The CDR3 sequence is CASTRGTDANTGELFF. CDR3 DNA sequence: TGTGCCAGCACCAGAGGGACGGACGCGAACACCGGGGAGCTGTTTTTT.

There are many counts of this clonotype. V is TRBV10-3 and J is TRBJ2-5, with a tentative D call TRBD1 (5 bases). V was pared by 6 bases and J by 5 bases, with 7 bases between. Germline loops: CDR1 ENHRY, CDR2 SYGVKD. The CDR3 sequence is 11 residues long. The CDR3, as DNA: TGTGCCATCAGCCCAGGGGAGACCCAGTACTTC. This codes for CAISPGETQYF.

CDR3 amino acids: CASSFGVRSDYGYTF. The DNA for the CDR3 is TGTGCCAGCAGCTTCGGGGTTCGTTCAGACTATGGCTACACCTTC. The J gene is TRBJ1-2, the V gene TRBV5-6, with D unresolved. The CDR3 covers 15 residues. V lost 2 bases and J lost 3, with 14 bases in between. Germline-derived CDR1 and CDR2 are SGHDT and YYEEEE.

The genes are TRBV7-6 and TRBJ2-7, with 7 bases identical to TRBD2. This CDR3 comprises 14 residues. Germline CDR1 reads SGHVS; CDR2 reads FNYEAQ. V shed 5 bases, J shed 3 bases, and the junction held 7 bases outside the gene matches. Here the CDR3 DNA reads TGTGCCAGCAGCCCACAGACGGGGGGCTACGAGCAGTACTTC. It specifies CASSPQTGGYEQYF.

This clonotype was seen ten or more times. The rearrangement joins TRBV6-5 to TRBJ1-2; unclear D gene. V lost 6 bases and J lost 0, with 17 bases in between. Germline loops: CDR1 MNHEY, CDR2 SVGAGI. The CDR3 loop spans 16 amino acids. The CDR3 sequence is CASSYTKLTSNYGYTF. DNA of the CDR3: TGTGCCAGCAGCTATACTAAACTAACATCTAACTATGGCTACACCTTC.